One T cell receptor (beta chain) is described in this entry. Its antigen is currently unknown. This specimen belongs to a study of T cell responses to AZD1222 COVID-19 vaccine. Study conclusions and caveats: Reportedly, nearly half the spike-specific TCRs target unmutated variant regions. Spike was spanned by vaccine-associated CD4 TCRs, with dominance at 160-218 and 743-854.

V was clipped by 10 bases and J by 3 bases; unmatched bases: 5. Germline lookup yields CDR1 MNHEY and CDR2 SMNVEV (reference sequence). The CDR3 has 13 amino acids. Assay used: immunoSEQ multiplex PCR; TCRdb lists only in-frame clones, some missing. The table records 65,000 to 75,000 clones, 60% to 85% of them present only once. The receptor's source is an adult who received the AZD1222 COVID-19 vaccine. The sequenced sample was peripheral blood, obtained 28 days after the second AZD1222 dose. The V call is TRBV27, the J call TRBJ2-1; 8 bases fit TRBD2. The DNA of the CDR3 is TGTGCCATTGGGCGGGGGGACTACAATGAGCAGTTCTTC. Protein: CAIGRGDYNEQFF.